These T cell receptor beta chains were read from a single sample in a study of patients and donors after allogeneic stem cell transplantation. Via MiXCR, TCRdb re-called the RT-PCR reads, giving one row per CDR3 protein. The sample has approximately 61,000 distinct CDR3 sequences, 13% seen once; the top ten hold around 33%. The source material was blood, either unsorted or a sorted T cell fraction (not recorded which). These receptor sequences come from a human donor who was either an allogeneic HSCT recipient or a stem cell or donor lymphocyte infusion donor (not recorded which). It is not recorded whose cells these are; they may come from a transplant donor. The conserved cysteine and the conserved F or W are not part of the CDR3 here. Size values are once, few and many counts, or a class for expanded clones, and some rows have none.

cdr3_aa: ASQRAGETQY
clone_size: few
v_call: TRBV10-2

cdr3_aa: ASSGRETVNEQF
clone_size: -
v_call: TRBV9

cdr3_aa: ASSVAAWNTEAF
clone_size: many
v_call: TRBV9

cdr3_aa: ASSLITFNEQF
clone_size: -
v_call: TRBV5-8

cdr3_aa: AILPWTNIGPEQF
clone_size: -
v_call: TRBV12-3/TRBV12-4

cdr3_aa: ASSFLADADTQY
clone_size: few
v_call: TRBV27

cdr3_aa: SVGTGTS
clone_size: many
v_call: TRBV29-1

cdr3_aa: ASTVNRNTEAF
clone_size: -
v_call: TRBV19

cdr3_aa: ASSPSLAGAGEQF
clone_size: many
v_call: TRBV27

cdr3_aa: ASSPGTTNTGELF
clone_size: -
v_call: TRBV27

cdr3_aa: ASSLRAGGPTDTQY
clone_size: many
v_call: TRBV5-1

cdr3_aa: ASSESPVTYNEQF
clone_size: -
v_call: TRBV25-1

cdr3_aa: SARVPQGTEAF
clone_size: many
v_call: TRBV20-1

cdr3_aa: ASTVEHNEQF
clone_size: many
v_call: TRBV7-2

cdr3_aa: ASSPRQGHGVHRNQPQH
clone_size: -
v_call: TRBV27

cdr3_aa: ASRPRQLMNTEAF
clone_size: few
v_call: TRBV14

cdr3_aa: ASSLLQGANGYT
clone_size: few
v_call: TRBV27

cdr3_aa: ASTTGRDGSIY
clone_size: many
v_call: TRBV12-3/TRBV12-4

cdr3_aa: ASSLHQVKNIQY
clone_size: many
v_call: TRBV7-2

cdr3_aa: ASSLEGTSGYT
clone_size: many
v_call: TRBV7-9

cdr3_aa: ASSQVGGNYGYT
clone_size: few
v_call: TRBV3-1